The T cell receptor (beta chain) under discussion was sequenced for a study of T-cell reconstitution after alpha-beta-depleted transplantation in children. Germline CDR1 is SGDLS and CDR2 is YYNGEE. The CDR3 totals 15 residues. V shed 1 base and J 4 bases; nucleotides not matched to a gene: 7. Unique molecular identifiers featured in how the TCRbeta library was prepared. TCRdb fed the PCR reads into MiXCR, producing one record per CDR3 protein. The repertoire includes fewer than 550,000 distinct CDR3 sequences, around 9.9% of them detected once, and 4.5% to 6.5% sits in the top ten. V is TRBV9 and J is TRBJ1-2; 7 bases agree with TRBD1. The receptor was isolated from a human donor who donated a stem cell graft to a child with acute myeloid leukemia. Sample: PBMCs from the stem cell graft donor, taken from the stem cell graft. Here the CDR3 DNA reads TGTGCCAGCAGCGTAACAGGGGCCGAAACCTATGGCTACACCTTC. Amino acids: CASSVTGAETYGYTF.